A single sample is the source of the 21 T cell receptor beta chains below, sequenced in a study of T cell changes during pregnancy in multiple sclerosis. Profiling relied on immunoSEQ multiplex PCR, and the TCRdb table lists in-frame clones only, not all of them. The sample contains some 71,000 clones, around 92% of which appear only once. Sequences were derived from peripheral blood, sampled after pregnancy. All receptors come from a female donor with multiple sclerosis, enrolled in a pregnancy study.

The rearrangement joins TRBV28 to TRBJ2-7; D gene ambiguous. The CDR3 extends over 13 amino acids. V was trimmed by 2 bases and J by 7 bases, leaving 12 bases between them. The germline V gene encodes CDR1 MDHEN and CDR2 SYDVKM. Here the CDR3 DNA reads TGTGCCAGCAGTTTAGGTTTCCGGCGGGAGCAGTACTTC. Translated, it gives CASSLGFRREQYF.

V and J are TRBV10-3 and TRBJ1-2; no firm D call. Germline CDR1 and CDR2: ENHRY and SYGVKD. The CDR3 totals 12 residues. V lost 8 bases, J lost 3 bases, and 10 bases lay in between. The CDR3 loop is CAIRTDYYGYTF. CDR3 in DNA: TGTGCCATCCGGACGGACTACTATGGCTACACCTTC.

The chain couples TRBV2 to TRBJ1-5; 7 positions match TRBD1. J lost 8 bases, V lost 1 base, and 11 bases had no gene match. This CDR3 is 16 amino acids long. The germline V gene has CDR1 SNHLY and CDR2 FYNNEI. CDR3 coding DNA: TGTGCCAGCAGTGAAGGGTGGGCAGGGGGGTGGGAGCCCCAGCATTTT. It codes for CASSEGWAGGWEPQHF.

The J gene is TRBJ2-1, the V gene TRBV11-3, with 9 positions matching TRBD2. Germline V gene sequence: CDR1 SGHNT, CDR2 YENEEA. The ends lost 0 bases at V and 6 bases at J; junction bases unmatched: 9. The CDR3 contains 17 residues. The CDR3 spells CASSLDRSLAGINEQFF. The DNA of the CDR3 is TGTGCCAGCAGCTTAGATCGGTCCCTAGCGGGAATCAATGAGCAGTTCTTC.

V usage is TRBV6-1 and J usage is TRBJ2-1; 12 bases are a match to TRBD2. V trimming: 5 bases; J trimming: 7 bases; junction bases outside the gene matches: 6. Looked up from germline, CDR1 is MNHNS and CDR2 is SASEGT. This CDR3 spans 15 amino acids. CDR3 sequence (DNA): TGTGCCAGCAGTCCCCTAGCGGGAGGGACGAATGAGCAGTTCTTC. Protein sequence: CASSPLAGGTNEQFF.

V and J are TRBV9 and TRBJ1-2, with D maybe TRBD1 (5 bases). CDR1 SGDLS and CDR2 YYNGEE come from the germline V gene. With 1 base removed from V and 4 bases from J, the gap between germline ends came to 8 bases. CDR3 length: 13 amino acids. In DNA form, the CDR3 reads TGTGCCAGCAGCGTACGAAGGGGCTATGGCTACACCTTC. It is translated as CASSVRRGYGYTF.

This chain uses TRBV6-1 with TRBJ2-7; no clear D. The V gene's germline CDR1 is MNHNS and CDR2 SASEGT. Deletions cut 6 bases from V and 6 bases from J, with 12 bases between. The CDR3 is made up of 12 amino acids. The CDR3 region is CASRAVLGEQYF. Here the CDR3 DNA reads TGTGCCAGCAGGGCCGTCCTTGGCGAGCAGTACTTC.

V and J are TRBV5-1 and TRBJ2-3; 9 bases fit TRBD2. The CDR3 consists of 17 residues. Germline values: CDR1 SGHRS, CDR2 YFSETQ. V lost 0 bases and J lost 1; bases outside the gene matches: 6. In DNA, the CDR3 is TGCGCCAGCAGCTTGGCCACTATAGCGGGAGGCACAGATACGCAGTATTTT. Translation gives CASSLATIAGGTDTQYF. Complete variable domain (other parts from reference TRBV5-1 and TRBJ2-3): KAGVTQTPRYLIKTRGQQVTLSCSPISGHRSVSWYQQTPGQGLQFLFEYFSETQRNKGNFPGRFSGRQFSNSRSEMNVSTLELGDSALYLCASSLATIAGGTDTQYFGPGTRLTVL.

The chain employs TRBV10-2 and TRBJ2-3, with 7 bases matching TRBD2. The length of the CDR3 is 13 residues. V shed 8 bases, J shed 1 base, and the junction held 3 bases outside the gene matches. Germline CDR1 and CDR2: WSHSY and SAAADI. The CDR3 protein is CASGGGGTDTQYF. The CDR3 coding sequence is TGCGCCAGCGGGGGAGGGGGCACAGATACGCAGTATTTT.

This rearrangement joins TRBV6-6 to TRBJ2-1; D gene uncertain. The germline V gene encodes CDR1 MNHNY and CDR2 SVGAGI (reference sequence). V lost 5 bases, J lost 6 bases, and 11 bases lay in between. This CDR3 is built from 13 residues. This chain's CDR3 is CASSQTVANEQFF. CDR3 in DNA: TGTGCCAGCAGTCAAACAGTGGCCAATGAGCAGTTCTTC.

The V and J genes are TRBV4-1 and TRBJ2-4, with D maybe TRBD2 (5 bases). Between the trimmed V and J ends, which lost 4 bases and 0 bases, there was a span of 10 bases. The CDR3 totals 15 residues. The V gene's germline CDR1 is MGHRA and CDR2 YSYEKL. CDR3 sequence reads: CASSLLGLAKNIQYF. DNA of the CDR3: TGCGCCAGCAGCCTCCTCGGACTAGCCAAAAACATTCAGTACTTC.

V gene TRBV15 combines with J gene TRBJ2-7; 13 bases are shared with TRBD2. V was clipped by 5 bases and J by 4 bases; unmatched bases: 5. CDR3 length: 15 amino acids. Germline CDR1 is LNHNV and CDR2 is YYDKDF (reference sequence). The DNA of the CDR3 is TGTGCCACCAGCTCGGGGACTAGCGGGAAATACGAGCAGTACTTC. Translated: CATSSGTSGKYEQYF.

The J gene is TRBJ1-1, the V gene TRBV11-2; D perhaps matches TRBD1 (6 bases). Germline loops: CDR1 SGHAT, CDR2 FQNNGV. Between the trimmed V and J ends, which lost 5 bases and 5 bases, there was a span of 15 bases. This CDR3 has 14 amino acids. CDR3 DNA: TGTGCCAGCAGCCAATCCAGGGGATTAACTGAAGCTTTCTTT. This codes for CASSQSRGLTEAFF.

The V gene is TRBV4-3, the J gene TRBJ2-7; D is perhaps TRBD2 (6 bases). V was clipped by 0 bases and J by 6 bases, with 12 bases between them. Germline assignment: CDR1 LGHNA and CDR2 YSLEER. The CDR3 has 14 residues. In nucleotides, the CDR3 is TGCGCCAGCAGCCAAGATGGAGGGCTGGGCGAGCAGTACTTC. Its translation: CASSQDGGLGEQYF.

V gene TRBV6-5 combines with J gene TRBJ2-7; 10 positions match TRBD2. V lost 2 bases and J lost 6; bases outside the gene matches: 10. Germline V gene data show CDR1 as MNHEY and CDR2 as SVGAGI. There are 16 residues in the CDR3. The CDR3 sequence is CASSYSHLAGVGEQYF. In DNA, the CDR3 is TGTGCCAGCAGTTACAGTCACCTAGCGGGAGTCGGCGAGCAGTACTTC.

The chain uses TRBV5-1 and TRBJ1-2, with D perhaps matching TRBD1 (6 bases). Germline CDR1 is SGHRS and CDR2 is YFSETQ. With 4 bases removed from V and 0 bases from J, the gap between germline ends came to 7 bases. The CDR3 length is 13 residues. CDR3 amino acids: CASSQGTNYGYTF. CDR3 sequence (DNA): TGCGCCAGCAGCCAGGGGACTAACTATGGCTACACCTTC.

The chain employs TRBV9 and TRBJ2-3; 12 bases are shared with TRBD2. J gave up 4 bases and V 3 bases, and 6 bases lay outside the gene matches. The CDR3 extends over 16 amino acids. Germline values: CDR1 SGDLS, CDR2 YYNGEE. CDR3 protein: CASSARASGRADTQYF. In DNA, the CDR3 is TGTGCCAGCAGCGCCAGAGCTAGCGGGAGGGCAGATACGCAGTATTTT. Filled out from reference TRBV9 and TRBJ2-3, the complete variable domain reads DSGVTQTPKHLITATGQRVTLRCSPRSGDLSVYWYQQSLDQGLQFLIQYYNGEERAKGNILERFSAQQFPDLHSELNLSSLELGDSALYFCASSARASGRADTQYFGPGTRLTVL.

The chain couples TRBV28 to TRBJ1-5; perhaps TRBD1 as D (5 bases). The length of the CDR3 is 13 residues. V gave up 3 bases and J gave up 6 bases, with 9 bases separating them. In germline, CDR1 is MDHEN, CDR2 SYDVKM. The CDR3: CASSFRALQPQHF. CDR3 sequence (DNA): TGTGCCAGCAGTTTCAGGGCCCTTCAGCCCCAGCATTTT.

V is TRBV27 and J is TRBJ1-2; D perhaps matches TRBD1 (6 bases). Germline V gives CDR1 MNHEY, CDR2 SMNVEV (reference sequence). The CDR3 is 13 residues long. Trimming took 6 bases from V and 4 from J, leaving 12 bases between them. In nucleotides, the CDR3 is TGTGCCAGCAGGGCGACGGACAGCTATGGCTACACCTTC. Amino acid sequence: CASRATDSYGYTF.

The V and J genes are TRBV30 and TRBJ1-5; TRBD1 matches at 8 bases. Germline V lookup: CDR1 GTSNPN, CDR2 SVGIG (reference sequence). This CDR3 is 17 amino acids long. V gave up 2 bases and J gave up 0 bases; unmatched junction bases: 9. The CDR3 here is CAWSIWTGRDSNQPQHF. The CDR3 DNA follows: TGTGCCTGGAGTATTTGGACAGGGAGAGATAGCAATCAGCCCCAGCATTTT.

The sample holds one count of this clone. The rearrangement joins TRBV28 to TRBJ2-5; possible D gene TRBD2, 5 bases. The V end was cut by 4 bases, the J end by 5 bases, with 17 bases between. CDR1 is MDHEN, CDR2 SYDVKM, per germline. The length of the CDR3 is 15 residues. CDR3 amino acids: CASSSRGLLAETQYF. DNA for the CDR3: TGTGCCAGCAGTTCAAGAGGACTCCTCGCGGAGACCCAGTACTTC.